The rows below give T cell receptor beta chains drawn from one sample of a study of shared clonotypes between healthy human individuals. Profiled with immunoSEQ multiplex PCR; TCRdb holds only in-frame clones, not every one. The sample has 90,000 to 150,000 clones; 68% are singletons. Sequencing was done on a sample of memory CD8+ T cells sorted from blood. These receptors came from a woman in her twenties or thirties in good health. CDR3s include the opening cysteine and the closing phenylalanine or tryptophan. The D gene is left open where the match is weak. Not every row has a clone size; where given, it reads once, few, many or a size class.

DNA,CDR3,J,D,V,size
TGCGCCAGCAGCCAAGATTGGGGGAATCAGCCCCAGCATTTT,CASSQDWGNQPQHF,TRBJ1-5,NA,TRBV4-1,NA
TGCGCCAGCAGTGATGAGTCCGAGCAGTACTTC,CASSDESEQYF,TRBJ2-7,NA,TRBV10-1,few
TGTGCCCTCCGGGACAGGGAAGGTGAAAAACTGTTTTTT,CALRDREGEKLFF,TRBJ1-4,TRBD1,TRBV5-4,NA
TGCAGCGCTATCCAGGGGGCATTGGGCACTGAAGCTTTCTTT,CSAIQGALGTEAFF,TRBJ1-1,TRBD1,TRBV29-1,NA
TGCAGTGCTAGAATACCAGAGACCCAGTACTTC,CSARIPETQYF,TRBJ2-5,NA,TRBV20-1,NA
TGTGCCAGCAGCCCGGGACAGGGACACACAGATACGCAGTATTTT,CASSPGQGHTDTQYF,TRBJ2-3,TRBD1,TRBV4-2,NA
TGCAGCGTTGAAGACCTGGGCTCCTACGAGCAGTACTTC,CSVEDLGSYEQYF,TRBJ2-7,NA,TRBV29-1,NA
TGTGCCAGCAGCACCTCGGCCGTTAACTATGGCTACACCTTC,CASSTSAVNYGYTF,TRBJ1-2,NA,TRBV9,NA
TGTGCCAGCGGGGTGGGCCCGACCTACGAGCAGTACTTC,CASGVGPTYEQYF,TRBJ2-7,NA,TRBV7-2,NA
TGCGCCAGCAGCTTCCTTAACGTTCGTGCAGATACGCAGTATTTT,CASSFLNVRADTQYF,TRBJ2-3,NA,TRBV4-1,NA
TGCGCCAGCAGCGTGAACGGGTACAATGAGCAGTTCTTC,CASSVNGYNEQFF,TRBJ2-1,NA,TRBV5-1,NA
TGTGCCAGTAACCCCGGGGGTACCACAGATACGCAGTATTTT,CASNPGGTTDTQYF,TRBJ2-3,NA,TRBV19,NA
TGTGCCAGCAGCCCTAAACCCTGGGACAGGAGAGCCTACGAGCAGTACTTC,CASSPKPWDRRAYEQYF,TRBJ2-7,TRBD1,TRBV7-2,once
TGTGCCAGCAGTGAAGTCCCAGGGGGATTCACCGGGGAGCTGTTTTTT,CASSEVPGGFTGELFF,TRBJ2-2,TRBD1,TRBV6-1,NA
TGTGCCAGCAGTGAGACAGGCACCGGGGAGCTGTTTTTT,CASSETGTGELFF,TRBJ2-2,NA,TRBV6-4,many
TGTGCCAGCAGCCAAGAAGGAGCGGGAGGGCCGAACGAGCAGTACTTC,CASSQEGAGGPNEQYF,TRBJ2-7,TRBD2,TRBV4-1,NA
TGTGCCAGCAGCGAGACCCCCTCCTACCAGAACACCGGGGAGCTGTTTTTT,CASSETPSYQNTGELFF,TRBJ2-2,NA,TRBV2,NA
TGTGCCAGCAGCTTAGCGTTTACCCCGGGACCTCGTTCCTACGAGCAGTACTTC,CASSLAFTPGPRSYEQYF,TRBJ2-7,NA,TRBV7-9,once
TGTGCCAGCAGCACGCGGACTAGTTCCACAGATACGCAGTATTTT,CASSTRTSSTDTQYF,TRBJ2-3,TRBD2,TRBV7-6,few
TGTGCCAGCAGTTTCCGACTGACCTCTGGGGCCAACGTCCTGACTTTC,CASSFRLTSGANVLTF,TRBJ2-6,NA,TRBV27,NA
TGTGCCAGCAGCTCGACGGGACTATTTGGTGGCGATGAGCAGTTCTTC,CASSSTGLFGGDEQFF,TRBJ2-1,TRBD2,TRBV5-5,NA
TGTGCCAGCAGCTTCCAAAGGGGGCGCGAGACCCAGTACTTC,CASSFQRGRETQYF,TRBJ2-5,TRBD1,TRBV7-9,NA
TGTGCCAGTCAACGGACTAGCCGTCTCGAGCAGTACTTC,CASQRTSRLEQYF,TRBJ2-7,TRBD2,TRBV28,NA
TGTGCCAGCAGCTTAGAGGCAGTTAACTCTGGGGCCAACGTCCTGACTTTC,CASSLEAVNSGANVLTF,TRBJ2-6,NA,TRBV7-6,few
TGTGCCAGCAGCAACTTCCGGACAGGGGAGGTCTCCTACGAGCAGTACTTC,CASSNFRTGEVSYEQYF,TRBJ2-7,TRBD1,TRBV7-8,once
TGTGCCAGCCAAGTTGGACCCACGGGCGAGCAGTACTTC,CASQVGPTGEQYF,TRBJ2-7,NA,TRBV25-1,NA
TGTGCCAGCAGTTTAGTCAGGATTAGCAATCAGCCCCAGCATTTT,CASSLVRISNQPQHF,TRBJ1-5,NA,TRBV28,NA
TGCGCCAGCAGCTTATCGTCCATAGGGACAGATACGCAGTATTTT,CASSLSSIGTDTQYF,TRBJ2-3,NA,TRBV5-1,NA
TGTGCCAGTAGTAATGCTCCGGGAGGGCCCTACGAGCAGTACTTC,CASSNAPGGPYEQYF,TRBJ2-7,TRBD2,TRBV19,NA
TGCGCCAGCAGCTGGACTCCGGGACTAGGGTTAGAGACCCAGTACTTC,CASSWTPGLGLETQYF,TRBJ2-5,TRBD2,TRBV5-1,few
TGTGCCAGCAGCTTGGAGGAGCTGTTTTTT,CASSLEELFF,TRBJ2-2,NA,TRBV13,NA
TGTGCCAGTAGTATCGGGCAGGATATATCGCGAGGCTACACCTTC,CASSIGQDISRGYTF,TRBJ1-2,NA,TRBV19,NA
TGTGCCAGCAGCTTCCCTCAGCGGGATGCCACCTACGAGCAGTACTTC,CASSFPQRDATYEQYF,TRBJ2-7,TRBD2,TRBV7-8,NA
TGTGCCAGCAGCGTAGCTTGGGGGCTCACGAATGAGCAGTTCTTC,CASSVAWGLTNEQFF,TRBJ2-1,NA,TRBV9,few
TGTGCCAGCAGTGAATTCCCCGGGAGTCTCGCTGGGGCCAACGTCCTGACTTTC,CASSEFPGSLAGANVLTF,TRBJ2-6,NA,TRBV2,NA